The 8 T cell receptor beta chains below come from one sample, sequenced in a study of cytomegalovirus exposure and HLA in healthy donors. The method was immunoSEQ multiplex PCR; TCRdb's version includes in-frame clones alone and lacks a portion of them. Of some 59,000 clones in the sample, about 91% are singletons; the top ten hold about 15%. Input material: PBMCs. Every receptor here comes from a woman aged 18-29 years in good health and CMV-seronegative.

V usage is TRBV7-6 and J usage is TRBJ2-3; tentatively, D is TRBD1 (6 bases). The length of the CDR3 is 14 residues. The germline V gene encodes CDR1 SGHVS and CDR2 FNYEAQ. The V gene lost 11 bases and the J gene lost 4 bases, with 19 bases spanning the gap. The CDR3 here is CASSQGWNADTQYF. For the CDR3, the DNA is TGTGCCTCCAGCCAGGGGTGGAATGCAGATACGCAGTATTTT.

The CDR3 is CASVAGANYGYTF. The CDR3 DNA sequence: TGTGCCAGCGTGGCGGGGGCGAACTATGGCTACACCTTC. The chain links TRBV2 to TRBJ1-2, with a tentative D call TRBD1 (6 bases). Germline assignment: CDR1 SNHLY and CDR2 FYNNEI. The germline V and J ends were trimmed by 8 bases and 2 bases, with 12 bases remaining between them. The length of the CDR3 is 13 residues.

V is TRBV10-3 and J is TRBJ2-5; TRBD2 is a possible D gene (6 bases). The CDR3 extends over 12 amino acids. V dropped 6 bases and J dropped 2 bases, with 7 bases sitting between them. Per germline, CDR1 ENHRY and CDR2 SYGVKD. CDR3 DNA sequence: TGTGCCATCAGGGGACTTCAAGAGACCCAGTACTTC. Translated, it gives CAIRGLQETQYF.

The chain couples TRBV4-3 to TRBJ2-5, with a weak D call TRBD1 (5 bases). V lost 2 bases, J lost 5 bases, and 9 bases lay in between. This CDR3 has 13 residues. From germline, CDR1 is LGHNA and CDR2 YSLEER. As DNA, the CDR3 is TGCGCCAGCAGCCAACAGGGATCGGAGACCCAGTACTTC. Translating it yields CASSQQGSETQYF.

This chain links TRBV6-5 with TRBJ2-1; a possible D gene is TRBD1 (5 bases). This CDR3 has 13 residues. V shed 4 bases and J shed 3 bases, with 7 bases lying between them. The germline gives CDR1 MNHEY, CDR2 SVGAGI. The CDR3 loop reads CASSWGRYNEQFF. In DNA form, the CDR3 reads TGTGCCAGCAGTTGGGGCCGCTACAATGAGCAGTTCTTC.

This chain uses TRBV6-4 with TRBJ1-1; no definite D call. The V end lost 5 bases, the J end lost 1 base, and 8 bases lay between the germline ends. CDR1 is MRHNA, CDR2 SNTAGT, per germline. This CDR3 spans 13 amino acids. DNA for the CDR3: TGTGCCAGCAGTCACCGGGAGAACACTGAAGCTTTCTTT. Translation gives CASSHRENTEAFF.

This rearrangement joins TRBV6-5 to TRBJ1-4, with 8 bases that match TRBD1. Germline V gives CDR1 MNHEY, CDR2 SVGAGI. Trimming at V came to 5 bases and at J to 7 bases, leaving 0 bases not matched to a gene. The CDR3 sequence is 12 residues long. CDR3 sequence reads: CASSDRGEKLFF. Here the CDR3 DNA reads TGTGCCAGCAGTGACAGGGGTGAAAAACTGTTTTTT.

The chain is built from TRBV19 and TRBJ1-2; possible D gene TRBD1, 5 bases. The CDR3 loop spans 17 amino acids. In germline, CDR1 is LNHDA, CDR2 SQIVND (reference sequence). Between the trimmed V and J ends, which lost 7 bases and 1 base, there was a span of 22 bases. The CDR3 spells CASTDMGGVDVNYGYTF. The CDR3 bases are TGTGCCAGTACCGATATGGGGGGAGTGGACGTTAACTATGGCTACACCTTC.